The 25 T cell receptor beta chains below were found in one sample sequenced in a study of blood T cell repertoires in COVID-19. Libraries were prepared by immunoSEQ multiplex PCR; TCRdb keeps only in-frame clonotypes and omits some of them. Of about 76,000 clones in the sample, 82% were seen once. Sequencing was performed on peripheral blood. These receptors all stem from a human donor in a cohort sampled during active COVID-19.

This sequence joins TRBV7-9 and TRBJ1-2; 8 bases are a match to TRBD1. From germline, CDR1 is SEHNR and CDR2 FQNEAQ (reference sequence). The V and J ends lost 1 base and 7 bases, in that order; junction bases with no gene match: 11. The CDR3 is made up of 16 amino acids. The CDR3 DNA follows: TGTGCCAGCAGCTTAGGCGGGCAGGGGGCTTTATTTGGCTACACCTTC. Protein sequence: CASSLGGQGALFGYTF.

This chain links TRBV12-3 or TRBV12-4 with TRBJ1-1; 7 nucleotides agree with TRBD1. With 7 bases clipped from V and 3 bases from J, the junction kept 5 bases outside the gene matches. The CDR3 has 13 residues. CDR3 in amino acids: CASNEQGYTEAFF. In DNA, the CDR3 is TGTGCCAGCAATGAACAGGGGTACACTGAAGCTTTCTTT.

The CDR3 DNA follows: TGTGCCAGTAGTATGAGGCGCAGCGGGGGGGGAAATGAGCAGTTCTTC. Translated: CASSMRRSGGGNEQFF. The V call is TRBV19, the J call TRBJ2-1; 10 bases map to TRBD2. V shed 3 bases and J 7 bases; nucleotides not matched to a gene: 9. The CDR3 consists of 16 residues. Germline values: CDR1 LNHDA, CDR2 SQIVND (reference sequence).

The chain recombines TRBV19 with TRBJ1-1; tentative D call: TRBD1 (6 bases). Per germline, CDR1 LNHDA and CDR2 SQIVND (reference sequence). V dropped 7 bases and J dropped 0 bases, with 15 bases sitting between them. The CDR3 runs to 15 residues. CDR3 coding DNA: TGTGCCAGTACCACCCTGGACAGTTTGAACACTGAAGCTTTCTTT. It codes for CASTTLDSLNTEAFF.

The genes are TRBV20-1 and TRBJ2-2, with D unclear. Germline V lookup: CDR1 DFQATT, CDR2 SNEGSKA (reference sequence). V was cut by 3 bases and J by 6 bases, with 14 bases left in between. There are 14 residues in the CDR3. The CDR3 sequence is CSASFQREAGELFF. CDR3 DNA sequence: TGCAGTGCTAGTTTCCAGCGAGAGGCCGGGGAGCTGTTTTTT.

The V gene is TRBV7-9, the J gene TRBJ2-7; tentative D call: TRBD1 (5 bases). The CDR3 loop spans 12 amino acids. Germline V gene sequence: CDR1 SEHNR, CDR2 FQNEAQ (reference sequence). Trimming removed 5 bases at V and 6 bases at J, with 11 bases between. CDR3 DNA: TGTGCCAGCAGCCGCCAGGGCCCCGAGCAGTACTTC. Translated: CASSRQGPEQYF.

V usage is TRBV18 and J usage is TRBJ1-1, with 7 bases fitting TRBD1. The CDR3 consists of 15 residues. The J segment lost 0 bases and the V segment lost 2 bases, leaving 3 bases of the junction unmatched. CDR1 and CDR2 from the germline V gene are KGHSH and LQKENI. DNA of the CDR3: TGTGCCAGCTCACCAGGGACAGTCTTGAACACTGAAGCTTTCTTT. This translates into CASSPGTVLNTEAFF.

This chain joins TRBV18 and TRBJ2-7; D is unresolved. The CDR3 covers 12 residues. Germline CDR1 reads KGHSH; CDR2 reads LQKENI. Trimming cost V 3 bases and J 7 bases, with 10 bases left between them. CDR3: CASSPVTREQYF. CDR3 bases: TGTGCCAGCTCACCGGTCACGCGGGAGCAGTACTTC.

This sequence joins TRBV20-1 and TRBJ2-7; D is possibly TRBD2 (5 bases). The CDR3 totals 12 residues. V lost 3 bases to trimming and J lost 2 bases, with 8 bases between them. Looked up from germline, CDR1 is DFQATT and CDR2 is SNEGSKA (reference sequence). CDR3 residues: CSASLLAYEQYF. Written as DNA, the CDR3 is TGCAGTGCTAGTCTACTAGCCTACGAGCAGTACTTC.

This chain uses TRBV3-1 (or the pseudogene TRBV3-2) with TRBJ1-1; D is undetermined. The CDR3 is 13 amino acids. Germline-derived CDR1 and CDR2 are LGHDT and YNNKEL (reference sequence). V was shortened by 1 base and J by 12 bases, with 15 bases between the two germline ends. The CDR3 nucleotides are TGTGCCAGCAGCCAAGCGCACATAGGAGCGTCTTTCTTT. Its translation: CASSQAHIGASFF.

The CDR3 DNA is TGCGCCAGCAGCCAAGATAAACAGACAGGGGTCTGGGGGAGCAGGGAGCAGTACTTC. This sequence encodes CASSQDKQTGVWGSREQYF. The chain joins TRBV4-1 to TRBJ2-7; 8 bases are a match to TRBD1. The CDR3 contains 19 residues. CDR1 MGHRA and CDR2 YSYEKL come from the germline V gene. Trimming at V came to 0 bases and at J to 7 bases, leaving 20 bases not matched to a gene.

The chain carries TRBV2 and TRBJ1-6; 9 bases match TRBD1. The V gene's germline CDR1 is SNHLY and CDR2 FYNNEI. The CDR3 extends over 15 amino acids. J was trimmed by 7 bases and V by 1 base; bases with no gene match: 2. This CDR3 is CASSEEGQGNSPLHF. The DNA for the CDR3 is TGTGCCAGCAGTGAAGAGGGACAGGGAAATTCACCCCTCCACTTT.

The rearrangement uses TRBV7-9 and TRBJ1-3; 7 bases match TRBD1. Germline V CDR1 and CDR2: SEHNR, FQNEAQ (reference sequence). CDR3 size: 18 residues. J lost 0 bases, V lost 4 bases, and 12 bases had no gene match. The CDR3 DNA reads TGTGCCAGCAGCTCTCGGACAGGAGGGGGAAGCTCTGGAAACACCATATATTTT. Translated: CASSSRTGGGSSGNTIYF. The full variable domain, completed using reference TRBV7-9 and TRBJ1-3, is DTGVSQNPRHKITKRGQNVTFRCDPISEHNRLYWYRQTLGQGPEFLTYFQNEAQLEKSRLLSDRFSAERPKGSFSTLEIQRTEQGDSAMYLCASSSRTGGGSSGNTIYFGEGSWLTVV.

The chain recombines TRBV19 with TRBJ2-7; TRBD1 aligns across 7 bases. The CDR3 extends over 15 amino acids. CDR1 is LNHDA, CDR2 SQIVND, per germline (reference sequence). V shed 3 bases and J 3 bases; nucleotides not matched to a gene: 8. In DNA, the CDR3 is TGTGCCAGTAGTATTAGGACAGGAAAAGGCTACGAGCAGTACTTC. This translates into CASSIRTGKGYEQYF.

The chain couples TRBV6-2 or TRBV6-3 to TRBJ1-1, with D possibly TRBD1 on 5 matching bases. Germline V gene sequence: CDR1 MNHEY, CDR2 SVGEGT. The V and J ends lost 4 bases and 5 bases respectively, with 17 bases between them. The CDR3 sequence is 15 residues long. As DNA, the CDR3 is TGTGCCAGCAGTTTTAGGGGCGGTAAGGGTACTGAAGCTTTCTTT. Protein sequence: CASSFRGGKGTEAFF.

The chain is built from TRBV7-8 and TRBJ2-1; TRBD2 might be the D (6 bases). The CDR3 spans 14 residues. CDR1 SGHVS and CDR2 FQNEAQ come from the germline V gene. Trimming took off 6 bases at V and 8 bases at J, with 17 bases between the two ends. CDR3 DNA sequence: TGTGCCAGCAGTCATTGGGGGGATTACGATGAGCAGTTCTTC. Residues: CASSHWGDYDEQFF.

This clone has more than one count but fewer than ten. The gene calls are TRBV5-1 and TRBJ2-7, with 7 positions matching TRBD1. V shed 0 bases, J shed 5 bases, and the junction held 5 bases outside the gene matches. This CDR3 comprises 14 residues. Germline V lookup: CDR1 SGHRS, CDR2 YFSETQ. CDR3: CASSLGQGRHEQYF. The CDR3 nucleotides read TGCGCCAGCAGCTTGGGACAGGGTCGCCACGAGCAGTACTTC.

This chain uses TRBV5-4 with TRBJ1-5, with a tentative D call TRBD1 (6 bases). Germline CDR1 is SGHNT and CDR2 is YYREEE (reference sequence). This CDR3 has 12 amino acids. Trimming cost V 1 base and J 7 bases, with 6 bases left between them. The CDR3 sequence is CASSLQGQPQHF. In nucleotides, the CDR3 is TGTGCCAGCAGCTTGCAGGGGCAGCCCCAGCATTTT.

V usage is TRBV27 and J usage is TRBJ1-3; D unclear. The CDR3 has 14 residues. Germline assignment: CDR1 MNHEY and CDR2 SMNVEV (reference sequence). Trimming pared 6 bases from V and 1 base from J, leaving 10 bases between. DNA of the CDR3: TGTGCCAGCAGGTCTTGGGCATCTGGAAACACCATATATTTT. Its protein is CASRSWASGNTIYF.

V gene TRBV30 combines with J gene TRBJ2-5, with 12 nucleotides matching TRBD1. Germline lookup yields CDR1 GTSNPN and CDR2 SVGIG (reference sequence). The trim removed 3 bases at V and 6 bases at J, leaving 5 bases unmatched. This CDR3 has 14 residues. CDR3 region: CAWSGTGGGQTQYF. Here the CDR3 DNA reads TGTGCCTGGAGCGGGACAGGGGGCGGACAGACCCAGTACTTC.

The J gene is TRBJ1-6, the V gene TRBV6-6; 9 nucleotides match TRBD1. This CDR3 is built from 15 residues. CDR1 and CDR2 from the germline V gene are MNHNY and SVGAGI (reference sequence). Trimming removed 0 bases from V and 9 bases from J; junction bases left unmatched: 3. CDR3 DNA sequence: TGTGCCAGCAGTTACTCGAAGGACAGGGGTTCACCCCTCCACTTT. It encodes CASSYSKDRGSPLHF.

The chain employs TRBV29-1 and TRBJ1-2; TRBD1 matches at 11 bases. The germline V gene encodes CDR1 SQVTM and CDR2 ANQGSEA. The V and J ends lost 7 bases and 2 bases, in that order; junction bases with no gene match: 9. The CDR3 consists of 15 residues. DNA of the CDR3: TGCAGCGCTTGGACAGGGGGCGAGTCCAACTATGGCTACACCTTC. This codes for CSAWTGGESNYGYTF. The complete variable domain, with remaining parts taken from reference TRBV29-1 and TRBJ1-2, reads SAVISQKPSRDICQRGTSLTIQCQVDSQVTMMFWYRQQPGQSLTLIATANQGSEATYESGFVIDKFPISRPNLTFSTLTVSNMSPEDSSIYLCSAWTGGESNYGYTFGSGTRLTVV.

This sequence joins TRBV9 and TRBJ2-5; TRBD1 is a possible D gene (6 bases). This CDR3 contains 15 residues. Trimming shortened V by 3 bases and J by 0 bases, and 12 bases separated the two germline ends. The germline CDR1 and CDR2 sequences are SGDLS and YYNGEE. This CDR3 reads CASSATGLYQETQYF. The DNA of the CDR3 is TGTGCCAGCAGCGCCACAGGGTTGTACCAAGAGACCCAGTACTTC.

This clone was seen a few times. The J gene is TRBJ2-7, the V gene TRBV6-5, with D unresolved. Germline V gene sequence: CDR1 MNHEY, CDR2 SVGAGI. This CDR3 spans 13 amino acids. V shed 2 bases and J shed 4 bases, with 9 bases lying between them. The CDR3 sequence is CASSYTPLYEQYF. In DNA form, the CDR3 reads TGTGCCAGCAGTTACACACCCTTGTACGAGCAGTACTTC.

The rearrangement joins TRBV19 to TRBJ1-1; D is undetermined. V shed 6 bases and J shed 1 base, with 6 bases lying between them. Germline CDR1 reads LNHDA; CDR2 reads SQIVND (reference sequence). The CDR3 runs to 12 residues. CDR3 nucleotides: TGTGCCAGTAGGCGGGAGAACACTGAAGCTTTCTTT. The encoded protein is CASRRENTEAFF.